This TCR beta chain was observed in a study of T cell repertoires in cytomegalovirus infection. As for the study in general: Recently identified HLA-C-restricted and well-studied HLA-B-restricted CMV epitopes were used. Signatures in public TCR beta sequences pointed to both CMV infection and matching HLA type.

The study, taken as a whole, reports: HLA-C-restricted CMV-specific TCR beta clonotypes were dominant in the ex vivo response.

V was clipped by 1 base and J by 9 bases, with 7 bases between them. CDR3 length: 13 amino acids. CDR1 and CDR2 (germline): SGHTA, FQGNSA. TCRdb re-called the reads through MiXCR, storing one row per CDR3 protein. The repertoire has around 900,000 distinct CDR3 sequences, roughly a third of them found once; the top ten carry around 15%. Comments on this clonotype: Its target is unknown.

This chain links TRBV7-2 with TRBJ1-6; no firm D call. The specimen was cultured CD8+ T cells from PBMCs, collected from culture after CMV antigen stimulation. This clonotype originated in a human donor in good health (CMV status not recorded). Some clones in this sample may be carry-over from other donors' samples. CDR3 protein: CASSLVGGSPLHF. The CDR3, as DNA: TGTGCCAGCAGCTTAGTGGGAGGTTCACCCCTCCACTTT.